The clone carrying this T cell receptor beta chain was seen just once. This record comes from a study of blood T cell repertoires in COVID-19. Overall study context: From the United States, Italy and Spain came samples of acute and convalescent COVID-19. PBMCs, B-cell-depleted T cells, or T cells provided the cDNA or gDNA that made up the material.

In the original workflow: The authors estimated nucleated cell counts from reference gene primer amplification. Produced via immunoSEQ multiplex PCR; TCRdb's table is partial and in-frame only. D and trimming come from the DNA, and the V and J calls and clone size come from that table. The table shows approximately 300,000 clones, with roughly 90% occurring only once. The CDR3 is made up of 16 amino acids. The J segment lost 7 bases and the V segment lost 5 bases, leaving 14 bases of the junction unmatched. The germline gives CDR1 SGHTA, CDR2 FQGNSA. The sequenced sample consisted of peripheral blood. V usage is TRBV7-2 and J usage is TRBJ2-7; TRBD1 agrees at 10 bases. The source of this sequence is a man aged 18 to 30 who had recovered from COVID-19. CDR3 nucleotide sequence: TGTGCCAGCAGCCCACCCAGGGGGACAGGGGCTGCAGAGCAGTACTTC. Translated: CASSPPRGTGAAEQYF.